The 19 T cell receptor beta chains below were found in one sample sequenced in a study of cytomegalovirus exposure and HLA in healthy donors. Repertoires were generated with immunoSEQ multiplex PCR, while TCRdb's copy carries only in-frame clones and drops some. The table includes about 58,000 clones, about nine tenths detected once. Sample: PBMCs. The receptors here all came from a man aged 18 to 29 in good health and CMV-seronegative.

The chain carries TRBV5-6 and TRBJ2-5; TRBD1 matches at 7 bases. The V gene's germline CDR1 is SGHDT and CDR2 YYEEEE. After removal of 4 bases from V and 5 bases from J, the junction contained 11 bases not matched to a gene. CDR3 length: 15 amino acids. The chain's CDR3 is CASSRATGTGETQYF. As DNA, the CDR3 is TGTGCCAGCAGCAGAGCGACAGGGACGGGGGAGACCCAGTACTTC.

The rearrangement joins TRBV5-6 to TRBJ2-5; TRBD2 aligns across 12 bases. The CDR3 loop spans 15 amino acids. V shed 4 bases and J 1 base; nucleotides not matched to a gene: 2. The V gene's germline CDR1 is SGHDT and CDR2 YYEEEE. This CDR3 is CASSGLAGFQETQYF. In DNA, the CDR3 is TGTGCCAGCAGCGGACTAGCGGGGTTCCAAGAGACCCAGTACTTC.

The genes are TRBV27 and TRBJ2-7; 9 bases agree with TRBD2. The CDR3 runs to 16 residues. From germline, CDR1 is MNHEY and CDR2 SMNVEV (reference sequence). Trimming at V came to 1 base and at J to 3 bases, leaving 7 bases not matched to a gene. CDR3 nucleotides: TGTGCCAGCAGTTTATTATCGTCTAGCGGGATCTACGAGCAGTACTTC. It is translated as CASSLLSSSGIYEQYF.

V and J are TRBV7-3 and TRBJ2-5; the D gene is possibly TRBD2 (5 bases). Germline-derived CDR1 and CDR2 are SGHTA and FQGTGA. The CDR3 contains 14 residues. V lost 2 bases and J lost 4, with 11 bases in between. The chain's CDR3 is CASSLSGVGETQYF. The CDR3 bases are TGTGCCAGCAGCTTATCCGGGGTCGGAGAGACCCAGTACTTC.

The CDR3 DNA is TGTGCCACCACAGGGGACCCGCCCTCCAATCAGCCCCAGCATTTT. It translates to CATTGDPPSNQPQHF. The J gene is TRBJ1-5, the V gene TRBV6-4; 7 bases are a match to TRBD1. CDR1 and CDR2 from the germline V gene are MRHNA and SNTAGT. The CDR3 runs to 15 residues. Trimming took 10 bases from V and 3 from J; bases not matched to a gene: 12.

The rearrangement joins TRBV4-1 to TRBJ2-2; D remains unclear. Germline V gene sequence: CDR1 MGHRA, CDR2 YSYEKL. The length of the CDR3 is 15 residues. The V end lost 5 bases, the J end lost 2 bases, and 12 bases lay between the germline ends. As DNA, the CDR3 is TGCGCCAGCAGCTTCCGCCAGACAAACACCGGGGAGCTGTTTTTT. It is translated as CASSFRQTNTGELFF.

The chain employs TRBV4-3 and TRBJ2-1; 8 nucleotides line up with TRBD2. Per the germline V gene, CDR1 is LGHNA and CDR2 is YSLEER. Losses at the gene ends were 1 base for V and 4 bases for J; bases not matched to a gene: 12. The CDR3 length is 18 residues. The CDR3 spells CASSQVLGRSGGYNEQFF. DNA of the CDR3: TGCGCCAGCAGCCAAGTCCTTGGACGGAGCGGGGGTTACAATGAGCAGTTCTTC.

V is TRBV30 and J is TRBJ1-3, with 10 bases fitting TRBD1. Germline V gene data show CDR1 as GTSNPN and CDR2 as SVGIG (reference sequence). The CDR3 has 16 residues. Losses at the gene ends were 3 bases for V and 2 bases for J; bases not matched to a gene: 7. This CDR3 reads CAWSDRGRLAGNTIYF. CDR3 DNA sequence: TGTGCCTGGAGCGACAGGGGGCGACTTGCTGGAAACACCATATATTTT. The complete variable domain, with remaining parts taken from reference TRBV30 and TRBJ1-3, reads SQTIHQWPATLVQPVGSPLSLECTVEGTSNPNLYWYRQAAGRGLQLLFYSVGIGQISSEVPQNLSASRPQDRQFILSSKKLLLSDSGFYLCAWSDRGRLAGNTIYFGEGSWLTVV.

The V gene is TRBV7-8, the J gene TRBJ2-7; the D gene is possibly TRBD1 (5 bases). Germline assignment: CDR1 SGHVS and CDR2 FQNEAQ. The CDR3 totals 14 residues. V was cut by 4 bases and J by 3 bases, with 13 bases left in between. As DNA, the CDR3 is TGTGCCAGCAGCTCAAGCCGACAGAGCTACGAGCAGTACTTC. Residues: CASSSSRQSYEQYF.

V and J are TRBV30 and TRBJ1-2; unclear D gene. Germline V gene data show CDR1 as GTSNPN and CDR2 as SVGIG (reference sequence). Trimming pared 0 bases from V and 8 bases from J, leaving 13 bases between. The CDR3 contains 13 residues. This CDR3 reads CAWSVGLAGGYTF. For the CDR3, the DNA is TGTGCCTGGAGTGTGGGTCTCGCGGGGGGCTACACCTTC.

J is TRBJ2-1 and V is TRBV18; TRBD2 aligns across 12 bases. The CDR3 covers 15 residues. The V gene's germline CDR1 is KGHSH and CDR2 LQKENI. Trimming took 3 bases from V and 7 from J; bases not matched to a gene: 4. The CDR3 sequence is CASSPKLAGGNEQFF. The CDR3 region has the DNA TGTGCCAGCTCACCCAAACTAGCGGGGGGTAATGAGCAGTTCTTC.

The chain recombines TRBV27 with TRBJ1-1, with D unclear. V lost 1 base and J lost 7, with 10 bases in between. The CDR3 runs 13 residues. Germline CDR1 is MNHEY and CDR2 is SMNVEV (reference sequence). CDR3 protein: CASSLYRTGEAFF. CDR3 sequence (DNA): TGTGCCAGCAGTTTATACAGAACTGGTGAAGCTTTCTTT.

The V call is TRBV4-1, the J call TRBJ2-7; TRBD2 is a possible D gene (6 bases). The CDR3 is 13 amino acids. V lost 0 bases to trimming and J lost 3 bases, with 6 bases between them. Per the germline V gene, CDR1 is MGHRA and CDR2 is YSYEKL. The CDR3 region has the DNA TGCGCCAGCAGCCAAGAGACTAGCTACGAGCAGTACTTC. Translated, it gives CASSQETSYEQYF.

V gene TRBV4-2 combines with J gene TRBJ2-2; D is perhaps TRBD1 (6 bases). The CDR3 runs 16 residues. V was cut by 4 bases and J by 0 bases, with 12 bases left in between. CDR1 is LGHNA and CDR2 is YNFKEQ in the germline V gene. In DNA form, the CDR3 reads TGTGCCAGCAGCCTATATGAGGGGGCGAACACCGGGGAGCTGTTTTTT. It yields the protein CASSLYEGANTGELFF.

The chain combines TRBV27 with TRBJ2-7; the D gene is possibly TRBD2 (6 bases). Germline V lookup: CDR1 MNHEY, CDR2 SMNVEV (reference sequence). Between the trimmed V and J ends, which lost 5 bases and 4 bases, there was a span of 12 bases. The CDR3 covers 13 residues. The CDR3: CASSGGAGYEQYF. The CDR3 nucleotides read TGTGCCAGCAGTGGGGGTGCGGGGTACGAGCAGTACTTC.

This clone was seen a few times. The V gene is TRBV5-4, the J gene TRBJ2-1; TRBD2 matches 9 bases. CDR3 size: 15 residues. The trim removed 0 bases at V and 4 bases at J, leaving 2 bases unmatched. Germline V gene data show CDR1 as SGHNT and CDR2 as YYREEE (reference sequence). The CDR3 is CASSLGGLAYNEQFF. The CDR3, as DNA: TGTGCCAGCAGCTTGGGGGGACTAGCTTACAATGAGCAGTTCTTC.

The chain recombines TRBV28 with TRBJ1-5; TRBD1 agrees at 11 bases. Germline lookup yields CDR1 MDHEN and CDR2 SYDVKM. The length of the CDR3 is 16 residues. J lost 6 bases, V lost 4 bases, and 8 bases had no gene match. The CDR3 sequence is CASSSVRDRGFQPQHF. The DNA of the CDR3 is TGTGCCAGCAGTTCCGTCCGGGACAGGGGGTTTCAGCCCCAGCATTTT.

The V gene is TRBV4-3, the J gene TRBJ2-5, with a possible D match to TRBD2 (5 bases). CDR3 length: 15 amino acids. Germline CDR1 LGHNA, CDR2 YSLEER. Trimming cost V 0 bases and J 4 bases, with 12 bases left between them. The CDR3: CASSQDERAGETQYF. The CDR3 nucleotides read TGCGCCAGCAGCCAAGATGAAAGGGCGGGAGAGACCCAGTACTTC.

DNA for the CDR3: TGTGCCAGCAGCGCTACAGGGGGCGGGTACGAGCAGTACTTC. It specifies CASSATGGGYEQYF. The chain has TRBV7-2 and TRBJ2-7; TRBD1 matches 9 bases. The CDR3 length is 14 residues. Germline CDR1 SGHTA, CDR2 FQGNSA. V lost 5 bases to trimming and J lost 4 bases; unmatched junction nucleotides: 6.